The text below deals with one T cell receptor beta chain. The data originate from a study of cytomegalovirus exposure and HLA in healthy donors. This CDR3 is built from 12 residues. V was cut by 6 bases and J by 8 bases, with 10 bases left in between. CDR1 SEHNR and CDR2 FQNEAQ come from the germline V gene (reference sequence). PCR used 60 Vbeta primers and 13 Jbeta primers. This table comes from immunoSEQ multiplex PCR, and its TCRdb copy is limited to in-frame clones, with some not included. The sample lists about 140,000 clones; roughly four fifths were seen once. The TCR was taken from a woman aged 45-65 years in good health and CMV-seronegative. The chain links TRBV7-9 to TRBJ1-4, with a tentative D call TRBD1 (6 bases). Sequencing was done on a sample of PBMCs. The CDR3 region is CASRDTGEKLFF. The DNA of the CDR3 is TGTGCCAGCAGGGACACAGGGGAAAAACTGTTTTTT.